This TCR beta chain was documented in a study of shared clonotypes between healthy human individuals. Assay: immunoSEQ multiplex PCR; the TCRdb copy retains only in-frame clones and omits some. The repertoire holds more than 150,000 clones, with over 50% as singletons. Germline V gene sequence: CDR1 SGHAT, CDR2 FQNNGV. The V end was cut by 0 bases, the J end by 6 bases, with 14 bases between. This CDR3 region has 15 residues. The rearrangement links TRBV11-2 to TRBJ1-1; no clear D gene. Sequencing input: memory CD4+ T cells sorted from blood. This sample's subset: CD45RA-negative fraction. This receptor was taken from a man aged 25 to 40 in good health. The CDR3 is CASSLDRRRVPEAFF. The CDR3 DNA is TGTGCCAGCAGCTTAGATCGAAGGAGGGTCCCTGAAGCTTTCTTT.